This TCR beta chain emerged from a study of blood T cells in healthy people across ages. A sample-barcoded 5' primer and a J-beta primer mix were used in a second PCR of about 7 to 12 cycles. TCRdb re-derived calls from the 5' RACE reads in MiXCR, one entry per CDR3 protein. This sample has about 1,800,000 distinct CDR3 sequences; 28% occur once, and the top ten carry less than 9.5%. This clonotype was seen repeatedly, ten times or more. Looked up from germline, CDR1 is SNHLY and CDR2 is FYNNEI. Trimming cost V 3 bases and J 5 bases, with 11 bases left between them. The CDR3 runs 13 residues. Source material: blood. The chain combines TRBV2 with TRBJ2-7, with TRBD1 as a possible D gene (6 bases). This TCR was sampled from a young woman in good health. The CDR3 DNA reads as TGTGCCAGCAGTGAGGGGGCGGTCAACGAGCAGTACTTC. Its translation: CASSEGAVNEQYF.